The TCR beta chain described here comes from a study of T cells after yellow fever vaccination. Study-level results: Post-booster repertoires again held most primary-vaccination clones (about 96% CD4, roughly 90% CD8).

This clonotype was detected many times. Its antigen is undetermined. Via MiXCR, TCRdb re-called the 5' RACE reads, giving one row per CDR3 protein. The top ten clones hold under 3.5% of a sample with about 220,000 distinct CDR3 sequences, 2.5% to 3.5% of them seen once. Trimming removed 9 bases from V and 3 bases from J; junction bases left unmatched: 12. The germline gives CDR1 SGHDT, CDR2 YYEEEE. This CDR3 region has 16 residues. Sequencing used CD4+ T cells sorted from PBMCs, obtained 10 days after the yellow fever booster vaccination. This TCR derives from a man between 18 and 35 years old who received the YFV17D yellow fever vaccine. The rearrangement links TRBV5-6 to TRBJ2-3; 11 bases agree with TRBD2. CDR3 sequence: CATKKLAGDATDTQYF. CDR3 in DNA: TGTGCCACAAAAAAACTAGCGGGAGATGCAACAGATACGCAGTATTTT.